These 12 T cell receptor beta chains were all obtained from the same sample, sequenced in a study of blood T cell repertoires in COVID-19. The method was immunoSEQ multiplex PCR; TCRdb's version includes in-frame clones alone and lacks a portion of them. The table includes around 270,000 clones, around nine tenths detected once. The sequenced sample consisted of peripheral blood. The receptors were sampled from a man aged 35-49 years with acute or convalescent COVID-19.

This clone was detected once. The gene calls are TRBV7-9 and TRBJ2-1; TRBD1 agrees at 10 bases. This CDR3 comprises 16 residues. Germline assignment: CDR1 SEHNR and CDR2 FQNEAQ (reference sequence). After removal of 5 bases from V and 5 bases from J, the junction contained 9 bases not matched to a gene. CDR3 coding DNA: TGTGCCAGCAGCCCAAGTAGGGACAGGGGAAACAATGAGCAGTTCTTC. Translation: CASSPSRDRGNNEQFF.

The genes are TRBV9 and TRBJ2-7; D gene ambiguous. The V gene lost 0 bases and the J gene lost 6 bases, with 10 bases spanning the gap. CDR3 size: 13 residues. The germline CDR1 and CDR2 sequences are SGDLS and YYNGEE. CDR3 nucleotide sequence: TGTGCCAGCAGCGTAGGGAATGAGGCCGAGCAGTACTTC. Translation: CASSVGNEAEQYF.

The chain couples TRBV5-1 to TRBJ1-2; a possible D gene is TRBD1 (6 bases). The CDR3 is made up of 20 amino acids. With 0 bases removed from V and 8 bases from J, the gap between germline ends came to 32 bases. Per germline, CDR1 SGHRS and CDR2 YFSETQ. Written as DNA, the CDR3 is TGCGCCAGCAGCTTGGGCGGGGGGGGCAGGGAGCCCTTGTTTTTACAGGGCTACACCTTC. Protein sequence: CASSLGGGGREPLFLQGYTF.

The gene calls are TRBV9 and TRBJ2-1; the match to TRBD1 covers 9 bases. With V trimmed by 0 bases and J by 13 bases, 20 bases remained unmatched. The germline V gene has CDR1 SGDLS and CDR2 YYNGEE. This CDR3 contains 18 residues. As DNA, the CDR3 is TGTGCCAGCAGCGTAGCTACGTCGGGACAGGGCTCCCAAGGGGTACAGTTCTTC. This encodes CASSVATSGQGSQGVQFF. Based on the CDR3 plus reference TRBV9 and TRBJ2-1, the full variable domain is DSGVTQTPKHLITATGQRVTLRCSPRSGDLSVYWYQQSLDQGLQFLIQYYNGEERAKGNILERFSAQQFPDLHSELNLSSLELGDSALYFCASSVATSGQGSQGVQFFGPGTRLTVL.

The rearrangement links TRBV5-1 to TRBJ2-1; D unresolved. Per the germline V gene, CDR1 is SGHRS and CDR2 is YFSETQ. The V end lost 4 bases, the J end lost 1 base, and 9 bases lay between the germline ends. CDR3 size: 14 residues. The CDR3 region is CASSIPTSYNEQFF. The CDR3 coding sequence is TGCGCCAGCAGCATTCCCACATCCTACAATGAGCAGTTCTTC.

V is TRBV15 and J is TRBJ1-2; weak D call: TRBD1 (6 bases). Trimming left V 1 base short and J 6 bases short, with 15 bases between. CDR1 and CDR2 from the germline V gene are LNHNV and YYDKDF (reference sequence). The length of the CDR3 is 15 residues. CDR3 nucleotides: TGTGCCACCAGCAGAGGCCCGACAGGTGGGGATGGCTACACCTTC. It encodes CATSRGPTGGDGYTF.

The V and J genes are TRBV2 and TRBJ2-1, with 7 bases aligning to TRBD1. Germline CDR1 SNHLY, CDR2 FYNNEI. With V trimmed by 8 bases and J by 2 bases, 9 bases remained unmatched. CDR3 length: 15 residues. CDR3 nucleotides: TGTGCCAGCCTTCAACCCGGGACAGCCTACAATGAGCAGTTCTTC. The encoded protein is CASLQPGTAYNEQFF. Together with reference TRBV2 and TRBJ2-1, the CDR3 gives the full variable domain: EPEVTQTPSHQVTQMGQEVILRCVPISNHLYFYWYRQILGQKVEFLVSFYNNEISEKSEIFDDQFSVERPDGSNFTLKIRSTKLEDSAMYFCASLQPGTAYNEQFFGPGTRLTVL.

Here the CDR3 reads CATSDSGVRLAGGLYNEQFF. The CDR3 DNA is TGTGCCACCAGTGATTCTGGGGTTCGACTAGCGGGGGGCCTCTACAATGAGCAGTTCTTC. This chain joins TRBV24-1 and TRBJ2-1, with 13 bases aligning to TRBD2. The ends lost 2 bases at V and 3 bases at J; junction bases unmatched: 12. CDR1 KGHDR and CDR2 SFDVKD come from the germline V gene. The CDR3 loop spans 20 amino acids.

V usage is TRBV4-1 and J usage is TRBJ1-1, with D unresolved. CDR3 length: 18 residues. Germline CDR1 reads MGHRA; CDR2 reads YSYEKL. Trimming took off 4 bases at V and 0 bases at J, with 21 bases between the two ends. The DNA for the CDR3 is TGCGCCAGCAGCCTCCGTCCGGGTTGGCAGAACATGAACACTGAAGCTTTCTTT. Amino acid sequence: CASSLRPGWQNMNTEAFF.

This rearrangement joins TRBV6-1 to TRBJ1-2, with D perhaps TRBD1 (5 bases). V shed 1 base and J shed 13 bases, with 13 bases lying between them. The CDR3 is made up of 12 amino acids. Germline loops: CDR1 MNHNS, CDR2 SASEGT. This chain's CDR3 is CASSEDQEGPTF. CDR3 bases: TGTGCCAGCAGTGAAGATCAGGAGGGGCCCACCTTC.

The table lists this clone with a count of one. The CDR3 region is CASSHPRDRGEQYF. CDR3 bases: TGTGCCAGCAGCCATCCCCGGGACAGGGGCGAGCAGTACTTC. The rearrangement joins TRBV7-9 to TRBJ2-7, with 10 positions matching TRBD1. The CDR3 has 14 amino acids. The germline V gene has CDR1 SEHNR and CDR2 FQNEAQ (reference sequence). V lost 5 bases to trimming and J lost 6 bases; unmatched junction nucleotides: 7.

The CDR3 protein is CASNRGSTEAFF. The CDR3 nucleotides are TGTGCCAGCAACAGGGGTAGCACTGAAGCTTTCTTT. The chain joins TRBV12-3 or TRBV12-4 to TRBJ1-1; 7 nucleotides line up with TRBD1. V was pared by 7 bases and J by 4 bases, with 3 bases of the junction left unmatched. CDR3 length: 12 amino acids.